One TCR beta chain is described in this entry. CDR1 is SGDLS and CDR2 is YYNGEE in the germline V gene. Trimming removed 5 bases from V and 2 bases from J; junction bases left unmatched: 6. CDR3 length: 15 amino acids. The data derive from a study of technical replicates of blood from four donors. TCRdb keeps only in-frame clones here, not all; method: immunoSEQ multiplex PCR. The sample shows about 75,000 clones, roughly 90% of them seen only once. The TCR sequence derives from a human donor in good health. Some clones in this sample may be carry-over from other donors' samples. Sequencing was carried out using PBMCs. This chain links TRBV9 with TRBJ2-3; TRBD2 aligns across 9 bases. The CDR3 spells CASSTREGLTDTQYF. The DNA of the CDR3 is TGTGCCAGCAGTACGCGGGAGGGCCTCACAGATACGCAGTATTTT.